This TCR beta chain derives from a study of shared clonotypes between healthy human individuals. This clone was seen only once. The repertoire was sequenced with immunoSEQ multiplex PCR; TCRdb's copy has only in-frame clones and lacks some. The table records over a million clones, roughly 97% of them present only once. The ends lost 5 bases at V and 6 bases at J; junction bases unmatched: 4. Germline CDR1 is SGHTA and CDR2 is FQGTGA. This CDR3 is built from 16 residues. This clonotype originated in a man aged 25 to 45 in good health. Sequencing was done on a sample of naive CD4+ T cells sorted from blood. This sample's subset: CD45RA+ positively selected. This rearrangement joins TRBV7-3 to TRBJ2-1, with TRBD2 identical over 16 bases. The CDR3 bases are TGTGCCAGCAGCCCGGGACTAGCGGGAGGGGGCAATGAGCAGTTCTTC. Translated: CASSPGLAGGGNEQFF.